This is a list of T cell receptor beta chains from one sample in a study of blood T cell repertoires in COVID-19. The repertoire was sequenced with immunoSEQ multiplex PCR; TCRdb's copy has only in-frame clones and lacks some. The data show about 480,000 clones, more than 75% seen once. The sample taken for sequencing was PBMCs or T cells enriched from blood (not recorded which). These receptors all come from a middle-aged woman who had recovered from COVID-19. CDR3s include the opening cysteine and the closing phenylalanine or tryptophan. A D gene is named only where the DNA matches it firmly. Not all rows give a size; the values are once, few, many and, for expanded clones, a class.

v_call	d_call	clone_size	j_call	cdr3_aa	cdr3_nt
TRBV6-1	-	-	TRBJ1-1	CASSEVRLLVEAFF	TGTGCCAGCAGTGAAGTGCGTCTTTTGGTTGAAGCTTTCTTT
TRBV5-6	-	-	TRBJ1-5	CASSSGPGRRDSNQPQHF	TGTGCCAGCAGCAGCGGGCCGGGACGGAGAGATAGCAATCAGCCCCAGCATTTT
TRBV5-1	-	-	TRBJ1-5	CASSLGAENQPQHF	TGCGCCAGCAGCTTGGGGGCAGAGAATCAGCCCCAGCATTTT
TRBV20-1	TRBD2	-	TRBJ2-3	CSASVAGADTQYF	TGCAGTGCTAGTGTAGCGGGAGCAGATACGCAGTATTTT
TRBV12-3/TRBV12-4	-	-	TRBJ2-7	CASSLGGIEQYF	TGTGCCAGCAGTTTAGGAGGGATCGAGCAGTACTTC
TRBV10-3	TRBD1	-	TRBJ1-2	CAISGDRGLSGYTF	TGTGCCATCAGTGGGGACAGGGGGTTATCTGGCTACACCTTC
TRBV30	-	-	TRBJ1-1	CAWSVHRAYTEAFF	TGTGCCTGGAGTGTACACAGGGCCTACACTGAAGCTTTCTTT
TRBV29-1	-	-	TRBJ2-2	CSVAGLPQTGELFF	TGCAGCGTTGCAGGACTCCCGCAGACAGGGGAGCTGTTTTTT
TRBV18	-	-	TRBJ2-7	CASSPSTGPYEQYF	TGTGCCAGCTCACCTTCAACAGGCCCCTACGAGCAGTACTTC
TRBV5-1	TRBD2	-	TRBJ2-7	CASSEGLAGLEQYF	TGCGCCAGCAGCGAAGGACTAGCGGGCCTCGAGCAGTACTTC
TRBV12-3/TRBV12-4	-	few	TRBJ1-5	CASKRAPGPQHF	TGTGCCAGCAAGAGGGCTCCGGGGCCCCAGCATTTT
TRBV7-9	TRBD1	-	TRBJ1-2	CASSPGQAISRYGYTF	TGTGCCAGCAGCCCGGGACAGGCCATATCCCGCTATGGCTACACCTTC
TRBV27	-	-	TRBJ1-1	CASSYRQQGTEAFF	TGTGCCAGCAGTTACCGACAGCAGGGCACTGAAGCTTTCTTT
TRBV24-1	-	-	TRBJ2-2	CATSRNTGELFF	TGTGCCACTAGCCGGAACACCGGGGAGCTGTTTTTT
TRBV6-5	-	-	TRBJ2-7	CASSQKEDGYEQYF	TGTGCCAGCAGTCAGAAGGAGGATGGCTACGAGCAGTACTTC
TRBV29-1	TRBD2	once	TRBJ2-3	CSVALADLTDTQYF	TGCAGCGTCGCACTAGCGGACCTCACAGATACGCAGTATTTT
TRBV5-1	TRBD2	few	TRBJ2-7	CASKVAGLGSYEQYF	TGCGCCAGTAAAGTAGCGGGCCTGGGGTCCTACGAGCAGTACTTC
TRBV27	TRBD1	-	TRBJ2-3	CASSYGPGQGADTQYF	TGTGCCAGCAGTTACGGCCCGGGACAGGGAGCAGATACGCAGTATTTT
TRBV4-3	-	-	TRBJ1-2	CASSQQGMGGGGYTF	TGCGCCAGCAGCCAACAGGGGATGGGCGGGGGTGGCTACACCTTC
TRBV27	-	-	TRBJ2-1	CASSLYPSGTYSYNEQFF	TGTGCCAGCAGTTTATATCCCTCCGGGACTTACTCCTACAATGAGCAGTTCTTC
TRBV6-5	TRBD1	-	TRBJ2-2	CASMGTGGRTGELFF	TGTGCCAGCATGGGGACAGGGGGACGTACCGGGGAGCTGTTTTTT
TRBV6-5	-	-	TRBJ2-2	CASSRTLTGELFF	TGTGCCAGCAGTCGAACTCTCACCGGGGAGCTGTTTTTT
TRBV9	-	-	TRBJ2-7	CASSVAGLDEQYF	TGTGCCAGCAGCGTAGCAGGGCTCGACGAGCAGTACTTC
TRBV12-3/TRBV12-4	-	once	TRBJ1-2	CASSLSSNGYTF	TGTGCCAGCAGTTTATCCAGTAATGGCTACACCTTC
TRBV7-2	-	-	TRBJ2-7	CASSLWAGRHEQYF	TGTGCCAGCAGCTTATGGGCAGGTCGCCACGAGCAGTACTTC
TRBV29-1	-	-	TRBJ2-7	CSVVRQGEQYF	TGCAGCGTTGTCAGGCAGGGAGAGCAGTACTTC
TRBV30	-	-	TRBJ2-7	CAEGLGTASEQYF	TGTGCGGAGGGTCTAGGGACTGCTTCCGAGCAGTACTTC
TRBV15	TRBD1	-	TRBJ1-6	CATSSRTGISPLHF	TGTGCCACCAGCAGTAGGACAGGGATCTCACCCCTCCACTTT
TRBV27	TRBD1	-	TRBJ2-7	CASRGTGNSYEQYF	TGTGCCAGCCGGGGGACAGGGAACTCCTACGAGCAGTACTTC
TRBV3-1/TRBV3-2	TRBD2	-	TRBJ2-1	CASSQPRGSGRVFYNEQFF	TGTGCCAGCAGCCAACCCCGAGGTAGCGGGAGGGTCTTCTACAATGAGCAGTTCTTC
TRBV11-3	-	-	TRBJ2-1	CASSFPRAYNEQFF	TGTGCCAGCAGCTTCCCGAGGGCCTACAATGAGCAGTTCTTC
TRBV6-2/TRBV6-3	TRBD2	-	TRBJ2-3	CASSYKSGRAIDTQYF	TGTGCCAGCAGTTACAAAAGCGGGAGGGCCATAGATACGCAGTATTTT
TRBV19	-	-	TRBJ1-2	CASSREGSNYGYTF	TGTGCCAGCTCCAGGGAGGGATCTAACTATGGCTACACCTTC
TRBV10-3	-	-	TRBJ1-5	CAISEGRRDQPQHF	TGTGCCATCAGTGAGGGACGGAGGGACCAGCCCCAGCATTTT
TRBV18	-	-	TRBJ1-1	CASSPPAGIEAFF	TGTGCCAGCTCACCCCCGGCCGGGATTGAAGCTTTCTTT
TRBV5-5	-	-	TRBJ2-5	CASSLGASAQETQYF	TGTGCCAGCAGCTTGGGAGCGTCAGCTCAAGAGACCCAGTACTTC
TRBV5-8	-	-	TRBJ1-4	CASSLRYRVSNEKLFF	TGTGCCAGCAGCCTGCGGTACAGGGTATCTAATGAAAAACTGTTTTTT
TRBV5-5	TRBD2	-	TRBJ2-5	CASSVPSGVGQETQYF	TGTGCCAGCAGCGTCCCTAGCGGTGTAGGGCAAGAGACCCAGTACTTC
TRBV11-2	-	-	TRBJ1-4	CASSRSGLMVFF	TGTGCCAGCAGCCGTTCGGGACTAATGGTGTTTTTT
TRBV27	TRBD1	-	TRBJ1-5	CASSFSGTVLNQPQHF	TGTGCCAGCAGTTTCTCCGGGACAGTCCTCAATCAGCCCCAGCATTTT
TRBV18	TRBD1	-	TRBJ1-2	CASSPTGVTSYGYTF	TGTGCCAGCTCACCGACAGGGGTTACCTCATATGGCTACACCTTC
TRBV5-1	-	-	TRBJ2-3	CASSLLGDRGGDTQYF	TGCGCCAGCAGCTTGTTAGGGGACCGTGGGGGGGATACGCAGTATTTT
TRBV19	TRBD1	-	TRBJ1-2	CASSDRGQGYGYTF	TGTGCCAGTAGTGACCGGGGACAGGGGTATGGCTACACCTTC
TRBV5-4	TRBD1	-	TRBJ2-5	CASSFPDRTQETQYF	TGTGCCAGCAGCTTTCCGGACAGGACCCAAGAGACCCAGTACTTC
TRBV5-1	TRBD1	-	TRBJ1-1	CASSSTGGGGSTEAFF	TGCGCCAGCAGCTCCACAGGGGGTGGTGGAAGCACTGAAGCTTTCTTT
TRBV10-3	TRBD2	-	TRBJ2-5	CAIRRTSGSATEETQYF	TGTGCCATCAGGCGGACTAGCGGGAGTGCCACGGAGGAGACCCAGTACTTC
TRBV12-3/TRBV12-4	-	-	TRBJ2-7	CASSRTNGEQYF	TGTGCCAGCAGTCGCACGAACGGGGAGCAGTACTTC
TRBV5-1	-	-	TRBJ1-6	CASSLVGRWFGARRSPLHF	TGCGCCAGCAGCTTGGTGGGGAGGTGGTTTGGGGCCAGACGGTCACCCCTCCACTTT
TRBV27	TRBD1	few	TRBJ1-6	CASTDGTGIGGSPLHF	TGTGCCAGCACTGACGGGACAGGGATCGGCGGGTCACCCCTCCACTTT
TRBV9	-	-	TRBJ1-3	CASSAAPQGSGNTIYF	TGTGCCAGCAGCGCCGCTCCGCAGGGCTCTGGAAACACCATATATTTT
TRBV5-4	-	-	TRBJ1-2	CASSLALRSQGPKGVYGYTF	TGTGCCAGCAGCTTGGCCCTGCGAAGTCAGGGCCCTAAGGGGGTTTATGGCTACACCTTC
TRBV7-9	TRBD2	-	TRBJ2-7	CASSSKAGGSYEQYF	TGTGCCAGCAGCTCAAAAGCGGGAGGGTCCTACGAGCAGTACTTC
TRBV28	TRBD1	-	TRBJ1-2	CASAGGDGYTF	TGTGCCAGTGCAGGGGGCGATGGCTACACCTTC
TRBV2	-	once	TRBJ2-7	CASREEGLYYEQYF	TGTGCCAGCAGGGAGGAGGGGCTGTATTACGAGCAGTACTTC